Presented here are 30 T cell receptor beta chains from one specimen sequenced in a study of glioma-infiltrating T cells after dendritic cell vaccination. Profiling relied on immunoSEQ multiplex PCR, and the TCRdb table lists in-frame clones only, not all of them. The top ten clones hold approximately 2% of a sample with 90,000 to 95,000 clones, about 81% of them seen once. The time point is: after dendritic cell vaccination, including at tumor progression/relapse. The source material was blood, sampled after dendritic cell vaccination. The receptors were sampled from a human donor with glioblastoma.

CDR3 region: CASGLASFTEVNTEAFF. CDR3 DNA: TGTGCTAGTGGTTTGGCTTCTTTCACGGAGGTAAACACTGAAGCTTTCTTT. The V and J genes are TRBV12-5 and TRBJ1-1; D unresolved. The V gene lost 1 base and the J gene lost 2 bases, with 17 bases spanning the gap. CDR1 is LGHNT, CDR2 FRNRAP, per germline. The CDR3 has 17 residues.

The CDR3 DNA follows: TGTGCCAGCAGTCCGGGGTCGAGGCCCCAGCATTTT. Protein: CASSPGSRPQHF. The rearrangement joins TRBV28 to TRBJ1-5; no reliable D call. Between the trimmed V and J ends, which lost 5 bases and 9 bases, there was a span of 11 bases. This CDR3 spans 12 amino acids. CDR1 MDHEN and CDR2 SYDVKM come from the germline V gene.

In nucleotides, the CDR3 is TGTGCCAGCAGCAACGCTCCTCCCCCGGACAATGAGCAGTTCTTC. Translated, it gives CASSNAPPPDNEQFF. J is TRBJ2-1 and V is TRBV6-6; D is unresolved. CDR1 MNHNY and CDR2 SVGAGI come from the germline V gene (reference sequence). V lost 6 bases to trimming and J lost 5 bases, with 17 bases between them. CDR3 size: 15 residues.

V usage is TRBV2 and J usage is TRBJ2-1; 9 bases fit TRBD2. V was pared by 3 bases and J by 2 bases, with 2 bases of the junction left unmatched. CDR1 is SNHLY and CDR2 is FYNNEI in the germline V gene. This CDR3 contains 15 residues. CDR3 amino acids: CASSEGGGAYNEQFF. The DNA of the CDR3 is TGTGCCAGCAGTGAGGGCGGGGGGGCCTACAATGAGCAGTTCTTC.

The genes are TRBV7-2 and TRBJ1-5; TRBD1 might be the D (6 bases). V was shortened by 2 bases and J by 6 bases, with 11 bases between the two germline ends. CDR1 SGHTA and CDR2 FQGNSA come from the germline V gene. CDR3 size: 14 residues. CDR3 region: CASSLIRGVQPQHF. CDR3 sequence (DNA): TGTGCCAGCAGCTTAATCAGGGGAGTTCAGCCCCAGCATTTT.

The J gene is TRBJ2-2, the V gene TRBV19, with D possibly matching TRBD2 (5 bases). The CDR3 is 15 amino acids. The germline CDR1 and CDR2 sequences are LNHDA and SQIVND (reference sequence). Trimming stripped 1 base from V and 1 base from J, with 7 bases between. CDR3 bases: TGTGCCAGTAGTATAGTCGAGGGGAACACCGGGGAGCTGTTTTTT. This gives the protein CASSIVEGNTGELFF. The full variable domain, with the rest looked up from reference TRBV19 and TRBJ2-2, is DGGITQSPKYLFRKEGQNVTLSCEQNLNHDAMYWYRQDPGQGLRLIYYSQIVNDFQKGDIAEGYSVSREKKESFPLTVTSAQKNPTAFYLCASSIVEGNTGELFFGEGSRLTVL.

The rearrangement links TRBV7-2 to TRBJ2-3, with 9 bases fitting TRBD1. Germline V gene sequence: CDR1 SGHTA, CDR2 FQGNSA. Trimming took 2 bases from V and 4 from J; bases not matched to a gene: 10. The CDR3 is 17 residues long. The CDR3: CASSLNPGQGRADTQYF. CDR3 nucleotide sequence: TGTGCCAGCAGCTTAAATCCGGGACAGGGTCGCGCAGATACGCAGTATTTT. The variable domain in full, completed from reference TRBV7-2 and TRBJ2-3, reads GAGVSQSPSNKVTEKGKDVELRCDPISGHTALYWYRQSLGQGLEFLIYFQGNSAPDKSGLPSDRFSAERTGGSVSTLTIQRTQQEDSAVYLCASSLNPGQGRADTQYFGPGTRLTVL.

This sequence joins TRBV28 and TRBJ2-3; 8 nucleotides match TRBD1. V lost 4 bases and J lost 3; bases outside the gene matches: 12. Germline CDR1 reads MDHEN; CDR2 reads SYDVKM. This CDR3 contains 17 residues. The CDR3 nucleotides are TGTGCCAGCAGTTACCGGGACAGGACTCCACCGACAGATACGCAGTATTTT. Its protein is CASSYRDRTPPTDTQYF.

This clone has a handful of counts. The rearrangement uses TRBV2 and TRBJ2-1; 12 nucleotides align to TRBD2. Germline assignment: CDR1 SNHLY and CDR2 FYNNEI. After removal of 6 bases from V and 9 bases from J, the junction contained 6 bases not matched to a gene. The CDR3 runs to 14 residues. CDR3 in DNA: TGTGCCAGCAGGGCTAGCGGGAGGGCCGTTGAGCAGTTCTTC. As protein: CASRASGRAVEQFF.

The chain joins TRBV7-8 to TRBJ2-2; 8 bases map to TRBD1. The trim removed 5 bases at V and 3 bases at J, leaving 5 bases unmatched. This CDR3 is built from 15 residues. From germline, CDR1 is SGHVS and CDR2 FQNEAQ. Written as DNA, the CDR3 is TGTGCCAGCAGCACATGGACAGGGTACACCGGGGAGCTGTTTTTT. This codes for CASSTWTGYTGELFF.

This chain connects TRBV5-1 to TRBJ2-7, with unresolved D. Per germline, CDR1 SGHRS and CDR2 YFSETQ. The germline V and J ends were trimmed by 2 bases and 0 bases, with 12 bases remaining between them. This CDR3 has 15 residues. CDR3 loop: CASSFSNSLSYEQYF. CDR3 bases: TGCGCCAGCAGCTTTTCCAACAGCCTCTCCTACGAGCAGTACTTC.

For the CDR3, the DNA is TGCGCCAGCAGCTTAGCCCCACCTCCAGGTGAAGCTTTCTTT. It is translated as CASSLAPPPGEAFF. V gene TRBV5-1 combines with J gene TRBJ1-1; no firm D call. The V end was cut by 2 bases, the J end by 7 bases, with 15 bases between. The CDR3 spans 14 residues. The germline gives CDR1 SGHRS, CDR2 YFSETQ.

The genes are TRBV11-2 and TRBJ1-6; the D is unclear. The CDR3 contains 14 residues. Per the germline V gene, CDR1 is SGHAT and CDR2 is FQNNGV. This CDR3 reads CGSGGSSYNSPLHF. The DNA for the CDR3 is TGTGGGTCGGGCGGGAGCTCCTATAATTCACCCCTCCACTTT.

This clone was found a few times. The CDR3 sequence: CASSFGRAGNTEAFF. CDR3 sequence (DNA): TGTGCCAGCAGTTTTGGCCGGGCGGGAAACACTGAAGCTTTCTTT. The rearrangement joins TRBV27 to TRBJ1-1; D not resolved. Trimming removed 3 bases from V and 2 bases from J, with 13 bases in between. CDR1 and CDR2 (germline): MNHEY, SMNVEV (reference sequence). The CDR3 consists of 15 residues.

The chain has TRBV19 and TRBJ2-6; D is ambiguous. The CDR3 covers 15 residues. The germline V and J ends were trimmed by 8 bases and 0 bases, with 11 bases remaining between them. The germline gives CDR1 LNHDA, CDR2 SQIVND (reference sequence). In DNA, the CDR3 is TGTGCCAGTTTAATGGCCTTCTCTGGGGCCAACGTCCTGACTTTC. Encoded protein: CASLMAFSGANVLTF.

This clone occurred a few times. The chain joins TRBV2 to TRBJ2-3; maybe TRBD2 (5 bases). This CDR3 region has 15 residues. V was cut by 8 bases and J by 0 bases, with 15 bases left in between. Germline V CDR1 and CDR2: SNHLY, FYNNEI. The CDR3 sequence is CASGVGSASTDTQYF. DNA of the CDR3: TGTGCCAGCGGAGTGGGGAGCGCTAGCACAGATACGCAGTATTTT. The variable domain in full, completed from reference TRBV2 and TRBJ2-3, reads EPEVTQTPSHQVTQMGQEVILRCVPISNHLYFYWYRQILGQKVEFLVSFYNNEISEKSEIFDDQFSVERPDGSNFTLKIRSTKLEDSAMYFCASGVGSASTDTQYFGPGTRLTVL.

The genes are TRBV25-1 and TRBJ1-4, with 7 bases matching TRBD1. Germline V gene sequence: CDR1 MGHDK, CDR2 SYGVNS. Germline trimming cut 4 bases from V and 3 bases from J; bases unmatched to any gene: 11. The CDR3 extends over 17 amino acids. This chain's CDR3 is CASSVDISGTANEKLFF. The CDR3 DNA is TGTGCCAGCAGTGTCGATATCTCCGGGACAGCTAATGAAAAACTGTTTTTT.

This clone was observed a handful of times. The V call is TRBV21-1, the J call TRBJ2-7; the table assigns TRBD2, which was not confirmed against the DNA. TRBV21-1 is noted as a pseudogene. The CDR3 sequence is 13 residues long. The CDR3 coding sequence is TGTGCCAGCAGCACACGGACTACCTACGAGCAGTACGTC. Translated: CASSTRTTYEQYV.

This chain uses TRBV15 with TRBJ2-1; 10 bases align to TRBD2. This CDR3 has 16 residues. Trimming at V came to 2 bases and at J to 3 bases, leaving 4 bases not matched to a gene. Germline values: CDR1 LNHNV, CDR2 YYDKDF (reference sequence). The CDR3 DNA follows: TGTGCCACCAGCAGACAACTAGCGGGGAACTACAATGAGCAGTTCTTC. It yields the protein CATSRQLAGNYNEQFF.

This clone was detected a few times. This chain connects TRBV7-2 to TRBJ1-5; 7 bases line up with TRBD1. V shed 5 bases and J 2 bases; nucleotides not matched to a gene: 9. CDR1 SGHTA and CDR2 FQGNSA come from the germline V gene. This CDR3 has 16 residues. The CDR3 coding sequence is TGTGCCAGCAGCCTTGAGGGGGCTGGTGGCAATCAGCCCCAGCATTTT. It translates to CASSLEGAGGNQPQHF.

This chain connects TRBV19 to TRBJ1-5; TRBD1 might be the D (5 bases). Germline lookup yields CDR1 LNHDA and CDR2 SQIVND (reference sequence). CDR3 size: 14 residues. Trimming shortened V by 6 bases and J by 3 bases, and 12 bases separated the two germline ends. As DNA, the CDR3 is TGTGCCAGTAGAGGGGCAGGGTCCAATCAGCCCCAGCATTTT. As protein: CASRGAGSNQPQHF.

This chain connects TRBV5-1 to TRBJ2-7; a possible D gene is TRBD2 (6 bases). The germline V and J ends were trimmed by 6 bases and 6 bases, with 13 bases remaining between them. The CDR3 covers 12 residues. Germline V lookup: CDR1 SGHRS, CDR2 YFSETQ. The CDR3 spells CASKEGGGEQYF. The CDR3 DNA is TGCGCCAGCAAGGAGGGAGGAGGCGAGCAGTACTTC. Full variable domain (rest looked up from reference TRBV5-1 and TRBJ2-7): KAGVTQTPRYLIKTRGQQVTLSCSPISGHRSVSWYQQTPGQGLQFLFEYFSETQRNKGNFPGRFSGRQFSNSRSEMNVSTLELGDSALYLCASKEGGGEQYFGPGTRLTVT.

V is TRBV28 and J is TRBJ1-1, with no clear D. The CDR3 spans 17 residues. From germline, CDR1 is MDHEN and CDR2 SYDVKM. Trimming stripped 9 bases from V and 1 base from J, with 24 bases between. The CDR3, as DNA: TGTGCCAGTCTCATGCGCCTTCGCGGAACAACGAACACTGAAGCTTTCTTT. It encodes CASLMRLRGTTNTEAFF.

The V call is TRBV7-2, the J call TRBJ2-3, with D possibly being TRBD2 (6 bases). Trimming took 4 bases from V and 6 from J, leaving 20 bases between them. CDR3 length equals 16 residues. Germline CDR1 and CDR2: SGHTA and FQGNSA. The CDR3 DNA reads as TGTGCCAGCAGCTCCCGGACGGGGACTGAACCTGATACGCAGTATTTT. This sequence encodes CASSSRTGTEPDTQYF.

The genes are TRBV5-1 and TRBJ2-5; D perhaps matches TRBD1 (5 bases). Trimming cost V 1 base and J 5 bases, with 18 bases left between them. This CDR3 contains 16 residues. From germline, CDR1 is SGHRS and CDR2 YFSETQ. CDR3 sequence: CASSLLGRGNWETQYF. The CDR3 nucleotides read TGCGCCAGCAGCTTGTTGGGGCGCGGAAACTGGGAGACCCAGTACTTC.

The V gene is TRBV6-1, the J gene TRBJ2-1, with D possibly matching TRBD1 (5 bases). Germline loops: CDR1 MNHNS, CDR2 SASEGT. This CDR3 is built from 14 residues. V was pared by 6 bases and J by 2 bases, with 11 bases between. In DNA form, the CDR3 reads TGTGCCAGCAGGGGGCGGCTGACCTACAATGAGCAGTTCTTC. Translation gives CASRGRLTYNEQFF.

The gene calls are TRBV11-2 and TRBJ2-1, with TRBD1 matching 11 bases. Germline CDR1 is SGHAT and CDR2 is FQNNGV. The CDR3 covers 16 residues. V gave up 1 base and J gave up 7 bases; unmatched junction bases: 6. The CDR3 nucleotides read TGTGCCAGCAGCTTAGGTGGACAGGGGGCAAGAAATGAGCAGTTCTTC. Residues: CASSLGGQGARNEQFF.

The CDR3 sequence is CASSLSTVYTGELFF. In DNA form, the CDR3 reads TGTGCCAGCAGCCTCTCGACAGTCTACACCGGGGAGCTGTTTTTT. The V call is TRBV5-4, the J call TRBJ2-2, with D possibly matching TRBD1 (5 bases). CDR3 size: 15 residues. Germline-derived CDR1 and CDR2 are SGHNT and YYREEE (reference sequence). With 4 bases removed from V and 3 bases from J, the gap between germline ends came to 13 bases.

The chain joins TRBV2 to TRBJ1-5; 9 nucleotides align to TRBD1. Germline values: CDR1 SNHLY, CDR2 FYNNEI. Trimming took 5 bases from V and 6 from J; bases not matched to a gene: 11. The CDR3 runs to 16 residues. The CDR3 nucleotides read TGTGCCAGCAGTCCCGGGACAGGGTTAGGAATTCAGCCCCAGCATTTT. As protein: CASSPGTGLGIQPQHF.

The chain joins TRBV5-1 to TRBJ2-2; 10 bases agree with TRBD2. V dropped 0 bases and J dropped 0; count of bases not matched to a gene: 5. The CDR3 extends over 18 amino acids. Germline V CDR1 and CDR2: SGHRS, YFSETQ. Here the CDR3 DNA reads TGCGCCAGCAGCTTGGTCGTAGCGGGGGGCTCGAACACCGGGGAGCTGTTTTTT. Encoded protein: CASSLVVAGGSNTGELFF.